What follows is one TCR beta chain and its context. Antigen: not known. Germline CDR1 LGHNA, CDR2 YNFKEQ. J was trimmed by 0 bases and V by 4 bases; bases with no gene match: 12. This CDR3 spans 18 amino acids. This entry comes from a study of PD-1 blockade in classical Hodgkin lymphoma. Study-level findings and limits: The study reported lower baseline TCR diversity in newly diagnosed patients than in healthy donors.

The time point here: cycle 4 day 1 (C4D1), after 5 to 7 weeks of nivolumab. No patient escaped relapse after autologous stem cell transplantation, and brentuximab vedotin exposure varied. Negative selection with magnetic separation was used to purify CD4+ T cells from thawed PBMCs. Some clones are missing from TCRdb's copy, which holds only in-frame ones; the method was immunoSEQ multiplex PCR. The sample lists more than 20,000 clones, 65% to 80% occurring once. The chain couples TRBV4-2 to TRBJ1-3; 7 bases are shared with TRBD1. The sequencing here drew on CD4+ T cells from blood, taken before the fourth cycle of nivolumab. This sequence was found in a human donor with classical Hodgkin lymphoma. As DNA, the CDR3 is TGTGCCAGCAGCCCAACTGCTTCGACAGGGTACTCTGGAAACACCATATATTTT. It is translated as CASSPTASTGYSGNTIYF.